This passage covers 29 T cell receptor beta chains from one sample sequenced in a study of blood T cell repertoires in COVID-19. The assay was immunoSEQ multiplex PCR, and TCRdb's table has in-frame clones only and misses some. Altogether about 370,000 clones are present, 85% to 90% being singletons, with the ten largest covering roughly 1%. Sequencing was carried out using PBMCs or T cells enriched from blood (not recorded which). The receptors here all came from a man aged 18-30 years who had recovered from COVID-19.

This chain joins TRBV5-1 and TRBJ1-2; TRBD1 matches at 7 bases. J gave up 2 bases and V 4 bases, and 8 bases lay outside the gene matches. CDR1 SGHRS and CDR2 YFSETQ come from the germline V gene. The CDR3 runs 15 residues. This chain's CDR3 is CASSLGGQSNYGYTF. CDR3 nucleotide sequence: TGCGCCAGCAGCCTGGGGGGACAGTCAAACTATGGCTACACCTTC.

V and J are TRBV28 and TRBJ1-5, with D unresolved. Germline V gene lookup returns CDR1 MDHEN and CDR2 SYDVKM. The CDR3 extends over 12 amino acids. V lost 7 bases and J lost 3, with 7 bases in between. The CDR3 nucleotides read TGTGCCAGCATGGAGGTCAATCAGCCCCAGCATTTT. Translated: CASMEVNQPQHF.

V usage is TRBV28 and J usage is TRBJ1-5; 8 positions agree with TRBD1. The CDR3 runs to 13 residues. V was clipped by 5 bases and J by 7 bases; unmatched bases: 4. CDR1 and CDR2 (germline): MDHEN, SYDVKM. The CDR3 spells CASSPDRGQPQHF. CDR3 coding DNA: TGTGCCAGCAGTCCCGACAGGGGACAGCCCCAGCATTTT.

J is TRBJ1-5 and V is TRBV5-1; unclear D gene. The germline gives CDR1 SGHRS, CDR2 YFSETQ. The V end was cut by 0 bases, the J end by 1 base, with 8 bases between. This CDR3 is 15 amino acids long. The CDR3 loop reads CASSLVSGSNQPQHF. CDR3 sequence (DNA): TGCGCCAGCAGCTTGGTATCGGGGAGCAATCAGCCCCAGCATTTT.

This clone appeared a few times. This chain joins TRBV2 and TRBJ1-3; D unresolved. V was shortened by 10 bases and J by 0 bases, with 10 bases between the two germline ends. This CDR3 region has 13 residues. CDR1 is SNHLY and CDR2 is FYNNEI in the germline V gene. The CDR3 spells CATRPYSGNTIYF. The CDR3 DNA reads as TGTGCCACCAGGCCCTACTCTGGAAACACCATATATTTT.

This chain uses TRBV7-7 with TRBJ2-2; 12 bases are shared with TRBD2. Per germline, CDR1 SSHAT and CDR2 FNYEAQ (reference sequence). V shed 2 bases and J 6 bases; nucleotides not matched to a gene: 4. This CDR3 has 16 residues. CDR3 protein: CASSLSLAGGSGELFF. The CDR3 region has the DNA TGTGCCAGCAGCTTATCGCTAGCGGGGGGGTCCGGGGAGCTGTTTTTT.

The chain combines TRBV15 with TRBJ1-1; no clear D. CDR1 LNHNV and CDR2 YYDKDF come from the germline V gene (reference sequence). The CDR3 consists of 13 residues. V lost 4 bases and J lost 0, with 6 bases in between. CDR3 nucleotide sequence: TGTGCCACCAGCATCTCTCTGAACACTGAAGCTTTCTTT. This translates into CATSISLNTEAFF.

The gene calls are TRBV5-4 and TRBJ1-1, with 10 bases lining up with TRBD1. This CDR3 region has 14 residues. The germline V gene encodes CDR1 SGHNT and CDR2 YYREEE (reference sequence). V trimming: 4 bases; J trimming: 5 bases; junction bases outside the gene matches: 5. The CDR3, as DNA: TGTGCCAGCAGCCATGGGACAGGGGATACTGAAGCTTTCTTT. Its translation: CASSHGTGDTEAFF. The variable domain in full, with the rest retrieved from reference TRBV5-4 and TRBJ1-1, is ETGVTQSPTHLIKTRGQQVTLRCSSQSGHNTVSWYQQALGQGPQFIFQYYREEENGRGNFPPRFSGLQFPNYSSELNVNALELDDSALYLCASSHGTGDTEAFFGQGTRLTVV.

This clone appeared once. This chain connects TRBV19 to TRBJ1-5, with 10 bases matching TRBD1. Germline V gene data show CDR1 as LNHDA and CDR2 as SQIVND (reference sequence). Trimming removed 3 bases from V and 6 bases from J; junction bases left unmatched: 8. The CDR3 is 16 residues long. CDR3 amino acids: CASSIRTGGVGQPQHF. For the CDR3, the DNA is TGTGCCAGTAGTATTCGGACAGGGGGTGTGGGTCAGCCCCAGCATTTT.

CDR3 in DNA: TGTGCCAGCAGCTTAGGACTTAAAAACACCATATATTTT. Translated, it gives CASSLGLKNTIYF. The V gene is TRBV5-4, the J gene TRBJ1-3; D not certain. There are 13 residues in the CDR3. Trimming cost V 2 bases and J 6 bases, with 9 bases left between them. Germline values: CDR1 SGHNT, CDR2 YYREEE (reference sequence). Based on the CDR3 plus reference TRBV5-4 and TRBJ1-3, the full variable domain is ETGVTQSPTHLIKTRGQQVTLRCSSQSGHNTVSWYQQALGQGPQFIFQYYREEENGRGNFPPRFSGLQFPNYSSELNVNALELDDSALYLCASSLGLKNTIYFGEGSWLTVV.

This clone was found once. V is TRBV7-2 and J is TRBJ2-3; 8 bases line up with TRBD2. The junction had 6 bases not matched to a gene; V was cut back by 0 bases and J by 1 base. The germline V gene encodes CDR1 SGHTA and CDR2 FQGNSA. CDR3 size: 17 residues. The CDR3 here is CASSLAQLAAGTDTQYF. The DNA for the CDR3 is TGTGCCAGCAGCTTAGCGCAACTAGCGGCCGGCACAGATACGCAGTATTTT.

The chain links TRBV5-1 to TRBJ2-1; the D is unclear. CDR1 and CDR2 from the germline V gene are SGHRS and YFSETQ. V dropped 4 bases and J dropped 6 bases, with 8 bases sitting between them. The CDR3 totals 12 residues. CDR3 bases: TGCGCCAGCAGCGGTACGGGCAATGAGCAGTTCTTC. Encoded protein: CASSGTGNEQFF. The full variable domain, its missing parts supplied by reference TRBV5-1 and TRBJ2-1, is KAGVTQTPRYLIKTRGQQVTLSCSPISGHRSVSWYQQTPGQGLQFLFEYFSETQRNKGNFPGRFSGRQFSNSRSEMNVSTLELGDSALYLCASSGTGNEQFFGPGTRLTVL.

This clone was seen only once. The chain combines TRBV7-7 with TRBJ1-5; perhaps TRBD1 as D (5 bases). CDR3 length equals 15 residues. V lost 5 bases to trimming and J lost 7 bases, with 18 bases between them. The V gene's germline CDR1 is SSHAT and CDR2 FNYEAQ (reference sequence). CDR3 sequence reads: CASSPPRRVDQPQHF. Here the CDR3 DNA reads TGTGCCAGCAGCCCCCCCCGCAGGGTAGACCAGCCCCAGCATTTT.

This clone was seen once. The chain carries TRBV30 and TRBJ2-1, with TRBD1 matching over 8 bases. Per germline, CDR1 GTSNPN and CDR2 SVGIG (reference sequence). The CDR3 is made up of 15 amino acids. Trimming at V came to 4 bases and at J to 1 base, leaving 6 bases not matched to a gene. CDR3 in DNA: TGTGCCTGGAACTACGGACAGGGATCCTACAATGAGCAGTTCTTC. Translating gives CAWNYGQGSYNEQFF.

This rearrangement joins TRBV3-1 (or the pseudogene TRBV3-2) to TRBJ1-1, with TRBD1 matching 8 bases. The CDR3 totals 16 residues. The germline gives CDR1 LGHDT, CDR2 YNNKEL (reference sequence). V shed 4 bases and J 0 bases; nucleotides not matched to a gene: 7. The CDR3 loop reads CASSPPGTGMNTEAFF. The CDR3 bases are TGTGCCAGCAGCCCCCCCGGGACAGGAATGAACACTGAAGCTTTCTTT.

This rearrangement joins TRBV19 to TRBJ2-5; tentative D call: TRBD2 (5 bases). Germline CDR1 and CDR2: LNHDA and SQIVND (reference sequence). Trimming cost V 5 bases and J 0 bases, with 10 bases left between them. The CDR3 loop spans 14 amino acids. Written as DNA, the CDR3 is TGTGCCAGTAGTCACGGACTGAACCAAGAGACCCAGTACTTC. Translating it yields CASSHGLNQETQYF.

The J gene is TRBJ1-1, the V gene TRBV19; D unclear. The germline gives CDR1 LNHDA, CDR2 SQIVND (reference sequence). CDR3 length: 13 amino acids. Trimming removed 3 bases from V and 6 bases from J, with 11 bases in between. CDR3 sequence (DNA): TGTGCCAGTAGTATCGGGGTTGGCTCTGAAGCTTTCTTT. As protein: CASSIGVGSEAFF. The complete variable domain, with remaining parts taken from reference TRBV19 and TRBJ1-1, reads DGGITQSPKYLFRKEGQNVTLSCEQNLNHDAMYWYRQDPGQGLRLIYYSQIVNDFQKGDIAEGYSVSREKKESFPLTVTSAQKNPTAFYLCASSIGVGSEAFFGQGTRLTVV.

The chain links TRBV12-3 or TRBV12-4 to TRBJ2-7; possibly TRBD1 for D (6 bases). With 3 bases removed from V and 0 bases from J, the gap between germline ends came to 6 bases. This CDR3 spans 13 amino acids. In DNA, the CDR3 is TGTGCCAGCAGTTTGGGACACTCCTACGAGCAGTACTTC. It yields the protein CASSLGHSYEQYF.

About this clone: Other DNA sequences in the sample encode the same CDR3. The CDR3 DNA sequence: TGTGCCAGTAGTATTAGTAGGGGAACTAACTATGGCTACACCTTC. Its translation is CASSISRGTNYGYTF. The rearrangement uses TRBV19 and TRBJ1-2; a possible D gene is TRBD1 (5 bases). Germline V gene sequence: CDR1 LNHDA, CDR2 SQIVND (reference sequence). This CDR3 has 15 amino acids. The V and J ends lost 3 bases and 0 bases respectively, with 11 bases between them.

The chain joins TRBV29-1 to TRBJ2-7; the D is unclear. V shed 6 bases and J shed 2 bases, with 20 bases lying between them. The CDR3 loop spans 15 amino acids. Germline V lookup: CDR1 SQVTM, CDR2 ANQGSEA. This chain's CDR3 is CSVTGRISTTYEQYF. CDR3 DNA sequence: TGCAGCGTGACTGGTAGGATCTCTACCACCTACGAGCAGTACTTC.

This chain joins TRBV6-1 and TRBJ1-5; a weak D match, TRBD1 (5 bases). This CDR3 has 16 residues. Trimming took 2 bases from V and 0 from J, leaving 11 bases between them. Germline lookup yields CDR1 MNHNS and CDR2 SASEGT. The DNA of the CDR3 is TGTGCCAGCAGTGAAAAGACAGTTCATAGCAATCAGCCCCAGCATTTT. This codes for CASSEKTVHSNQPQHF.

This sequence joins TRBV19 and TRBJ2-3; 12 nucleotides match TRBD2. Per germline, CDR1 LNHDA and CDR2 SQIVND (reference sequence). CDR3 length: 15 residues. J gave up 7 bases and V 6 bases, and 8 bases lay outside the gene matches. CDR3 amino acids: CASSLTSGGPNTQYF. CDR3 DNA sequence: TGTGCCAGTAGCCTCACTAGCGGGGGGCCGAATACGCAGTATTTT.

The J gene is TRBJ2-7, the V gene TRBV7-2; a possible D gene is TRBD1 (5 bases). Germline V gene data show CDR1 as SGHTA and CDR2 as FQGNSA. The V and J ends lost 1 base and 2 bases respectively, with 12 bases between them. This CDR3 has 15 residues. The CDR3 sequence is CASSLVPGLAYEQYF. The CDR3 DNA reads TGTGCCAGCAGCTTAGTGCCAGGGCTAGCCTACGAGCAGTACTTC. Full variable domain (outside the CDR3, taken from reference TRBV7-2 and TRBJ2-7): GAGVSQSPSNKVTEKGKDVELRCDPISGHTALYWYRQSLGQGLEFLIYFQGNSAPDKSGLPSDRFSAERTGGSVSTLTIQRTQQEDSAVYLCASSLVPGLAYEQYFGPGTRLTVT.

V gene TRBV7-9 combines with J gene TRBJ1-1, with 8 positions matching TRBD1. Looked up from germline, CDR1 is SEHNR and CDR2 is FQNEAQ (reference sequence). The V gene end was trimmed by 6 bases and the J gene end by 1 base; junction bases not matched to a gene: 4. CDR3 size: 14 residues. CDR3 residues: CASSVQGENTEAFF. The DNA of the CDR3 is TGTGCCAGCAGTGTACAGGGGGAGAACACTGAAGCTTTCTTT.

This chain joins TRBV27 and TRBJ2-7, with a weak D call TRBD1 (6 bases). V gave up 5 bases and J gave up 3 bases, with 11 bases separating them. The CDR3 is made up of 13 amino acids. Germline CDR1 MNHEY, CDR2 SMNVEV (reference sequence). The CDR3: CASSKTGDYEQYF. The CDR3 DNA reads TGTGCCAGCAGTAAGACAGGAGACTACGAGCAGTACTTC.

This chain links TRBV19 with TRBJ1-1; D unresolved. Germline values: CDR1 LNHDA, CDR2 SQIVND (reference sequence). Trimming removed 6 bases from V and 7 bases from J, with 24 bases in between. CDR3 length: 16 amino acids. CDR3 protein: CASRPRRRDGIGEAFF. CDR3 nucleotide sequence: TGTGCCAGTAGACCACGCCGGCGGGATGGAATAGGTGAAGCTTTCTTT.

The chain joins TRBV19 to TRBJ1-6; no firm D call. CDR3 length equals 16 residues. V was trimmed by 1 base and J by 7 bases, leaving 14 bases between them. Germline CDR1 is LNHDA and CDR2 is SQIVND (reference sequence). CDR3 sequence: CASSIVTTLGNSPLHF. DNA of the CDR3: TGTGCCAGTAGTATAGTGACTACACTGGGAAATTCACCCCTCCACTTT.

The CDR3 sequence: CASSPTGGGAFF. The CDR3, as DNA: TGTGCCAGCAGCCCGACAGGTGGGGGAGCTTTCTTT. V and J are TRBV7-8 and TRBJ1-1, with a possible D match to TRBD1 (6 bases). Per germline, CDR1 SGHVS and CDR2 FQNEAQ. Trimming left V 5 bases short and J 10 bases short, with 14 bases between. The CDR3 is 12 amino acids. The whole variable domain, filled in from reference TRBV7-8 and TRBJ1-1, reads GAGVSQSPRYKVAKRGQDVALRCDPISGHVSLFWYQQALGQGPEFLTYFQNEAQLDKSGLPSDRFFAERPEGSVSTLKIQRTQQEDSAVYLCASSPTGGGAFFGQGTRLTVV.

The J gene is TRBJ2-1, the V gene TRBV5-1, with 10 bases lining up with TRBD2. The CDR3 has 17 residues. Looked up from germline, CDR1 is SGHRS and CDR2 is YFSETQ. The junction had 11 bases not matched to a gene; V was cut back by 3 bases and J by 5 bases. The chain's CDR3 is CASSSQPTSGQDNEQFF. The CDR3 bases are TGCGCCAGCAGCTCCCAACCGACTAGCGGGCAGGACAATGAGCAGTTCTTC.